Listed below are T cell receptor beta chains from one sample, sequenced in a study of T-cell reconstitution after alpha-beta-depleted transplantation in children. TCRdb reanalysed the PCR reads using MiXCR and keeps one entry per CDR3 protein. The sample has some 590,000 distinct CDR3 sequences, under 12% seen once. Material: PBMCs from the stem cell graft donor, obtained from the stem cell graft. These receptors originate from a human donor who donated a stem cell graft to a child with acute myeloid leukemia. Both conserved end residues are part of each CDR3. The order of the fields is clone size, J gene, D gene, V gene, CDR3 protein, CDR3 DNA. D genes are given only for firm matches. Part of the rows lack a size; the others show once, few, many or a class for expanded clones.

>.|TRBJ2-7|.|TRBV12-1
CASSFVAPRKPYEQYF
TGTGCCAGCAGCTTTGTGGCTCCTCGGAAGCCTTACGAGCAGTACTTC
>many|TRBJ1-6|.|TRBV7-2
CASSSDFSYNSPLHF
TGTGCCAGCAGCTCCGACTTCTCCTATAATTCACCCCTCCACTTT
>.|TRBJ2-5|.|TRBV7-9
CASSLEQSQETQYF
TGTGCCAGCAGCTTAGAGCAGTCCCAAGAGACCCAGTACTTC
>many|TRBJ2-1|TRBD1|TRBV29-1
CSVGRDRQYNEQFF
TGCAGCGTTGGTCGGGACAGGCAATACAATGAGCAGTTCTTC
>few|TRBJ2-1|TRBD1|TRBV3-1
CASSRMTGSSYNEQFF
TGTGCCAGCAGCCGGATGACAGGGAGCTCCTACAATGAGCAGTTCTTC
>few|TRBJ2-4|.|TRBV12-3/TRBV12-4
CASSSWGQTDIQYF
TGTGCCAGCAGCTCCTGGGGGCAAACAGACATTCAGTACTTC
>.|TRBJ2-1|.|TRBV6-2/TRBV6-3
CASSYLRGSYNEQFF
TGTGCCAGCAGTTACTTGAGGGGCTCCTACAATGAGCAGTTCTTC
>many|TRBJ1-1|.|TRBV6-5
CASSYGGMNTEAFF
TGTGCCAGCAGTTACGGGGGAATGAACACTGAAGCTTTCTTT
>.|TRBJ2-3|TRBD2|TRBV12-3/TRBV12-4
CASSFWAGGLGTDTQYF
TGTGCCAGCAGTTTTTGGGCGGGAGGCCTGGGGACAGATACGCAGTATTTT
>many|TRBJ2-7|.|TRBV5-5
CASSHTGRGTSYEQYF
TGTGCCAGCAGCCATACCGGGCGGGGTACCTCCTACGAGCAGTACTTC
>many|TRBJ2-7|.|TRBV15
CATSRDSYEQYF
TGTGCCACCAGCAGAGATAGTTACGAGCAGTACTTC
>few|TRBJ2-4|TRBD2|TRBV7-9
CASSWEGLAKNIQYF
TGTGCCAGCAGCTGGGAGGGCCTAGCCAAAAACATTCAGTACTTC
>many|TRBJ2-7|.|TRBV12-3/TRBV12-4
CASRFGTQPTYEQYF
TGTGCCAGCAGGTTCGGGACTCAGCCTACCTACGAGCAGTACTTC
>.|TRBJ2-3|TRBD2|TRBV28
CASSSGTSGSFTDTQYF
TGTGCCAGCAGTTCGGGGACTAGCGGGAGTTTCACAGATACGCAGTATTTT
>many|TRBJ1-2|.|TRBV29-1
CSVSGASDGYTF
TGCAGCGTATCAGGGGCCTCGGATGGCTACACCTTC
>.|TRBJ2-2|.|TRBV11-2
CASLGRLENTGELFF
TGTGCCAGTCTCGGTCGACTGGAGAACACCGGGGAGCTGTTTTTT
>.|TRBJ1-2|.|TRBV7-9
CASSLQRVDGYTF
TGTGCCAGCAGCTTACAGCGGGTGGATGGCTACACCTTC
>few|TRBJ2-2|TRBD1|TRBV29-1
CSVEDRGKRDTGELFF
TGCAGCGTTGAAGACAGGGGGAAAAGGGACACCGGGGAGCTGTTTTTT
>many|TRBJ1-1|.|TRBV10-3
CAISDNPVNAFF
TGTGCCATCAGTGATAACCCTGTTAACGCTTTCTTT
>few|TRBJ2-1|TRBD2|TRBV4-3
CASSRETSGSRYNEQFF
TGCGCCAGCAGCCGAGAGACTAGCGGGAGTAGGTACAATGAGCAGTTCTTC
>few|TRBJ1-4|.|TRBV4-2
CASSQGTRNEKLFF
TGTGCCAGCAGCCAGGGCACAAGGAATGAAAAACTGTTTTTT
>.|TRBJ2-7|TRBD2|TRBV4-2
CASSQQLGAGAPYEQYF
TGTGCCAGCAGCCAACAACTCGGGGCGGGAGCCCCCTACGAGCAGTACTTC
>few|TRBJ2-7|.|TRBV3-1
CASSHPEGEQYF
TGTGCCAGCAGCCACCCGGAGGGTGAGCAGTACTTC
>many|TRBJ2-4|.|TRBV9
CASSVRATDIQYF
TGTGCCAGCAGCGTCAGAGCGACCGACATTCAGTACTTC
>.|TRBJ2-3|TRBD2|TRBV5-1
CASSWGSGGRTDTQYF
TGCGCCAGCAGCTGGGGTAGCGGGGGACGCACAGATACGCAGTATTTT
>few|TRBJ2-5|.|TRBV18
CASSPNSEETQYF
TGTGCCAGCTCACCGAACTCCGAAGAGACCCAGTACTTC
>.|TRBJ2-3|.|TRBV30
CAWKGGGDTQYF
TGTGCCTGGAAGGGAGGAGGAGATACGCAGTATTTT
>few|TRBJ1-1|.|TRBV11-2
CASSRGHEAFF
TGTGCCAGCAGCCGCGGACATGAAGCTTTCTTT
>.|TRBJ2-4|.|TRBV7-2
CASSLVLGIQYF
TGTGCCAGCAGCTTAGTACTTGGCATTCAGTACTTC
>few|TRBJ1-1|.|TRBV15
CATSRLQGLEAEAFF
TGTGCCACCAGCAGACTTCAGGGACTTGAGGCTGAAGCTTTCTTT
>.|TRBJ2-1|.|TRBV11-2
CASSRLFFGYNEQFF
TGTGCCAGCAGCCGCCTCTTTTTTGGCTACAATGAGCAGTTCTTC
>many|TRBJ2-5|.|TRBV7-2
CASSLAGDGSQYF
TGTGCCAGCAGCTTAGCGGGAGACGGGTCCCAGTACTTC
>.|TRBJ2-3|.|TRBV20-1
CSARDQPGADTQYF
TGCAGTGCTAGAGATCAACCCGGTGCAGATACGCAGTATTTT
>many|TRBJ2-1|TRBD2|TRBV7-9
CASGLAGGYEQFF
TGTGCCAGCGGACTAGCGGGAGGTTATGAGCAGTTCTTC
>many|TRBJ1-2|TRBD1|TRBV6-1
CASGEGAWGYTF
TGTGCCAGCGGGGAGGGGGCGTGGGGCTACACCTTC
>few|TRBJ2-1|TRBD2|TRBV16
CASCGLAGGTYNEQFF
TGTGCCAGCTGCGGACTAGCGGGAGGGACTTACAATGAGCAGTTCTTC
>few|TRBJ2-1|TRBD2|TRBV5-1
CASSPRSLAGTYNEQFF
TGCGCCAGCAGCCCCCGATCACTAGCGGGGACCTACAATGAGCAGTTCTTC
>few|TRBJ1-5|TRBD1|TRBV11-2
CASSLDRVGQPQHF
TGTGCCAGCAGCCTCGACAGGGTCGGCCAGCCCCAGCATTTT
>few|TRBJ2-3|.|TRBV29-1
CSVESSTPSTDTQYF
TGCAGCGTTGAAAGCTCTACCCCTAGCACAGATACGCAGTATTTT
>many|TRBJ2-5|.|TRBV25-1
CASGRGPETQYF
TGTGCCAGCGGCAGGGGCCCAGAGACCCAGTACTTC
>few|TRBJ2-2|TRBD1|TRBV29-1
CSARQGYTGELFF
TGCAGCGCGCGACAGGGGTACACCGGGGAGCTGTTTTTT
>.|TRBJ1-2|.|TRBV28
CASQVGDRRYGYTF
TGTGCCAGCCAGGTCGGCGATAGGCGCTATGGCTACACCTTC
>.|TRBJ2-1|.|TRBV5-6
CASRGSGEQFF
TGTGCCAGCAGGGGGTCGGGTGAGCAGTTCTTC
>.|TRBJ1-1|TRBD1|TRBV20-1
CSAKTGQIEAFF
TGCAGTGCTAAGACAGGGCAGATTGAAGCTTTCTTT
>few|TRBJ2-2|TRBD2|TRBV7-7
CASSLFSGSGTGELFF
TGTGCTAGCAGCTTATTTAGCGGGAGTGGGACCGGGGAGCTGTTTTTT
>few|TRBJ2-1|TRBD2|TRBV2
CASCLSASGGSRSYNEQFF
TGTGCCAGCTGTTTAAGCGCTAGCGGGGGATCGAGGTCCTACAATGAGCAGTTCTTC
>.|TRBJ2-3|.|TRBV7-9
CASSLVRPGGTDTQYF
TGTGCCAGCAGCTTAGTTCGGCCGGGTGGCACAGATACGCAGTATTTT
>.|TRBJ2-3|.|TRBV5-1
CASSSLAYTDTQYF
TGCGCCAGCAGTTCGCTAGCTTACACAGATACGCAGTATTTT
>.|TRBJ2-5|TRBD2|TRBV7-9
CASSIYSGKEETQYF
TGTGCCAGCTCAATATATAGCGGGAAGGAAGAGACCCAGTACTTC
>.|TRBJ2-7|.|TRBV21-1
CASSNGGRRHEQYF
TGTGCCAGCAGCAACGGCGGGAGGAGGCACGAGCAGTACTTC
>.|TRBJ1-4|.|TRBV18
CASSLNRDTLGKLFF
TGTGCCAGCTCACTGAACCGGGACACATTGGGAAAACTGTTTTTT
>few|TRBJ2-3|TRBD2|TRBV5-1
CASSLGLAYSTDTQYF
TGCGCCAGCAGCTTGGGACTAGCCTACAGCACAGATACGCAGTATTTT
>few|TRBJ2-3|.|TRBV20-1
CSASWSVSTDTQYF
TGCAGTGCTAGTTGGTCAGTTAGCACAGATACGCAGTATTTT
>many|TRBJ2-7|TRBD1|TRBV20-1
CSARGPGQGSYEQYF
TGCAGTGCTAGAGGTCCGGGACAGGGATCCTACGAGCAGTACTTC
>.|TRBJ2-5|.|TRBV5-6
CASSQNGISETQYF
TGTGCCAGCAGCCAGAACGGAATTTCAGAGACCCAGTACTTC
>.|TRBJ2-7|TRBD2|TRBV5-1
CASSLLTSDSEQYF
TGCGCCAGCAGCTTACTGACTAGCGATAGCGAGCAGTACTTC
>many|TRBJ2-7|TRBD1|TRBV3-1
CASRGWDSYEQYF
TGTGCCAGCAGGGGGTGGGACAGCTACGAGCAGTACTTC
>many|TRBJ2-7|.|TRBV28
CASSLYDSYEQYF
TGTGCCAGCAGTTTATACGACAGCTACGAGCAGTACTTC
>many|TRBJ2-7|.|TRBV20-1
CSASPDAGSEQYF
TGCAGTGCTAGTCCAGACGCGGGAAGCGAGCAGTACTTC